Reported below is one T cell receptor beta chain. This beta chain lies outside the target of a library built for alpha chains; its clone size means little. The data belong to a study of spatial heterogeneity in lung cancer. The library protocol tagged each TCR cDNA with a unique molecular identifier. TCRdb reprocessed the 5' RACE reads with MiXCR, giving one entry per CDR3 protein. Among 7,000 or so distinct CDR3 sequences listed, 4.5% to 7% were seen once. The time point here: sample taken at primary tumor resection. Sequencing covered unsorted whole RNA taken from tumor, nontumor lung or frozen PBMC. The sequence was obtained from a female donor with early-stage non-small cell lung cancer. Here the sequenced sample was normal lung tissue next to the tumor, taken at surgery.

The CDR3 sequence is CASSTRTGVHEQFF. CDR3 sequence (DNA): TGTGCCAGCAGCACCAGGACAGGGGTCCATGAGCAGTTCTTC. The rearrangement uses TRBV7-8 and TRBJ2-1; TRBD1 matches 9 bases. The germline gives CDR1 SGHVS, CDR2 FQNEAQ. The length of the CDR3 is 14 residues. V shed 5 bases, J shed 8 bases, and the junction held 7 bases outside the gene matches.